This T cell receptor (beta chain) emerged from a study of OX40 agonist ivuxolimab in advanced cancers. Measured with immunoSEQ multiplex PCR; TCRdb has only the in-frame clones, and not every one. The table records around 50,000 clones, more than 70% of them present only once. Per the germline V gene, CDR1 is SGHTA and CDR2 is FQGNSA. The CDR3 is 15 amino acids. The junction had 9 bases not matched to a gene; V was cut back by 5 bases and J by 4 bases. J is TRBJ2-5 and V is TRBV7-2, with TRBD2 identical over 8 bases. This clonotype originated in an adult with an advanced solid tumor such as melanoma, head and neck, liver or kidney cancer. This sample comprised CD4+ or CD8+ T cells sorted from blood, obtained in a trial of the OX40 agonist ivuxolimab. For the CDR3, the DNA is TGTGCCAGCAGCGGACCGGAAGCGGGAGTAGAGACCCAGTACTTC. It specifies CASSGPEAGVETQYF.